Many counts were recorded for the clone carrying this TCR beta chain. Its matching antigen is unknown. Unique molecular identifiers were affixed to discrete cDNA molecules within the library. TCRdb analysed the RACE reads with MiXCR anew, one entry per CDR3 protein. Here the sample spans some 82,000 distinct CDR3 sequences, 6.6% being singletons. V lost 4 bases, J lost 0 bases, and 8 bases lay in between. Per the germline V gene, CDR1 is SGHTA and CDR2 is FQGNSA. CDR3 length: 14 residues. Described time point: patch test 2, 6 weeks after DPC sensitization. Stated treatment: therapeutic diphenylcyclopropenone sensitization with weekly scalp DPC. This sample is part of a study of human T cells and chemical hapten exposure. Study-level findings and limits: With alopecia, donors may have immune responses unlike healthy people's.

The chain recombines TRBV7-2 with TRBJ2-3; D uncertain. This receptor was taken from a woman aged 30 to 39 with alopecia areata. Some clones in this sample may be carry-over from other donors' samples. This specimen consisted of whole blood, obtained in connection with sensitization to the hapten diphenylcyclopropenone (DPC). The CDR3 is CASSSTRSTDTQYF. In DNA, the CDR3 is TGTGCCAGCAGCTCGACCCGTAGCACAGATACGCAGTATTTT.